This passage covers 25 T cell receptor beta chains from one sample sequenced in a study of identifying expanded T cells in peripheral blood. This table comes from immunoSEQ multiplex PCR, and its TCRdb copy is limited to in-frame clones, with some not included. Of around 85,000 clones listed, roughly 91% were seen once; the top ten hold 15% to 20%. The sequencing input was blood. The receptors were sampled from a person aged 18 to 69 in good health.

CDR3 DNA: TGTGCCAGCAGCCAGGACACAGATACGCAGTATTTT. Its protein product is CASSQDTDTQYF. The chain uses TRBV4-2 and TRBJ2-3; D not resolved. Germline V gene lookup returns CDR1 LGHNA and CDR2 YNFKEQ. V was clipped by 3 bases and J by 2 bases, with 3 bases between them. The CDR3 covers 12 residues.

The V call is TRBV6-1, the J call TRBJ1-5; 8 bases agree with TRBD1. The length of the CDR3 is 17 residues. The J segment lost 1 base and the V segment lost 4 bases, leaving 9 bases of the junction unmatched. Germline V CDR1 and CDR2: MNHNS, SASEGT. The CDR3 nucleotides are TGTGCCAGCAGTGGGACAGGGAGGGGCAGAAGCAATCAGCCCCAGCATTTT. Its protein product is CASSGTGRGRSNQPQHF.

The gene calls are TRBV13 and TRBJ1-4, with 7 bases aligning to TRBD1. V lost 5 bases and J lost 1; bases outside the gene matches: 16. This CDR3 spans 19 amino acids. The germline V gene has CDR1 PRHDT and CDR2 FYEKMQ (reference sequence). CDR3 loop: CASSLGGARQGGTNEKLFF. CDR3 nucleotide sequence: TGTGCCAGCAGCCTGGGTGGGGCGCGACAGGGTGGAACTAATGAAAAACTGTTTTTT.

The chain joins TRBV4-3 to TRBJ2-6; unclear D gene. Germline CDR1 reads LGHNA; CDR2 reads YSLEER. Trimming took off 2 bases at V and 0 bases at J, with 17 bases between the two ends. CDR3 length: 19 residues. DNA of the CDR3: TGCGCCAGCAGCCAATATCCGGTGTACACCGGCTCTGGGGCCAACGTCCTGACTTTC. It yields the protein CASSQYPVYTGSGANVLTF.

The V call is TRBV7-9, the J call TRBJ1-2, with D perhaps matching TRBD1 (5 bases). Germline CDR1 reads SEHNR; CDR2 reads FQNEAQ (reference sequence). This CDR3 comprises 16 residues. The V gene lost 1 base and the J gene lost 8 bases, with 20 bases spanning the gap. This chain's CDR3 is CASSLVWDFQIRGYTF. The DNA for the CDR3 is TGTGCCAGCAGCTTAGTCTGGGACTTCCAAATCCGGGGCTACACCTTC.

This clone was observed a single time. The chain links TRBV4-3 to TRBJ1-2; 8 bases are shared with TRBD1. CDR3 size: 18 residues. V trimming: 4 bases; J trimming: 4 bases; junction bases outside the gene matches: 17. Germline V gene lookup returns CDR1 LGHNA and CDR2 YSLEER. The CDR3 bases are TGCGCCAGCAGCCCGGACAGGGCGCTACTTACTCCCAGCTATGGCTACACCTTC. It specifies CASSPDRALLTPSYGYTF.

The rearrangement links TRBV4-3 to TRBJ1-6; D may be TRBD1 (5 bases). This CDR3 has 14 amino acids. Germline CDR1 and CDR2: LGHNA and YSLEER. Trimming took off 7 bases at V and 13 bases at J, with 20 bases between the two ends. DNA for the CDR3: TGCGCCAGCACCCTTGGGGGGGGAAGGGATCCCCTCCACTTT. It is translated as CASTLGGGRDPLHF.

This sequence joins TRBV28 and TRBJ1-4; tentative D call: TRBD1 (5 bases). The CDR3 has 15 residues. Germline loops: CDR1 MDHEN, CDR2 SYDVKM. V was pared by 3 bases and J by 6 bases, with 14 bases between. The CDR3 spells CASSFIAGRYEKLFF. CDR3 DNA sequence: TGTGCCAGCAGTTTTATCGCAGGGAGGTATGAAAAACTGTTTTTT.

The chain links TRBV5-6 to TRBJ2-1; TRBD1 aligns across 7 bases. CDR3 length: 14 residues. CDR1 is SGHDT, CDR2 YYEEEE, per germline. V lost 2 bases and J lost 4; bases outside the gene matches: 3. CDR3 coding DNA: TGTGCCAGCAGCTTAACAGGGGCATACAATGAGCAGTTCTTC. Its translation is CASSLTGAYNEQFF.

This rearrangement joins TRBV19 to TRBJ1-5; no clear D gene. This CDR3 region has 14 residues. V dropped 6 bases and J dropped 4 bases, with 13 bases sitting between them. Germline V gene data show CDR1 as LNHDA and CDR2 as SQIVND (reference sequence). CDR3 loop: CASSHTRPNQPQHF. The CDR3 region has the DNA TGTGCCAGTAGCCACACCAGGCCGAATCAGCCCCAGCATTTT.

This clone was observed a single time. This chain connects TRBV11-2 to TRBJ2-2; TRBD1 matches at 8 bases. Germline CDR1 and CDR2: SGHAT and FQNNGV. The CDR3 is made up of 15 amino acids. V was clipped by 4 bases and J by 2 bases; unmatched bases: 3. DNA for the CDR3: TGTGCCAGCAGCTCCGGGACAGGAAACACCGGGGAGCTGTTTTTT. The encoded protein is CASSSGTGNTGELFF.

This chain links TRBV6-6 with TRBJ1-2; unclear D gene. This CDR3 is built from 13 residues. Trimming removed 7 bases at V and 4 bases at J, with 13 bases between. Germline assignment: CDR1 MNHNY and CDR2 SVGAGI (reference sequence). The CDR3 spells CASKIHHLYGYTF. In DNA form, the CDR3 reads TGTGCCAGCAAGATACACCATCTCTATGGCTACACCTTC.

The chain carries TRBV6-1 and TRBJ2-4; TRBD1 matches 10 bases. V gave up 2 bases and J gave up 2 bases; unmatched junction bases: 9. The CDR3 consists of 18 residues. Germline CDR1 reads MNHNS; CDR2 reads SASEGT. The CDR3 is CASSERTGGSGTKNIQYF. CDR3 nucleotide sequence: TGTGCCAGCAGTGAAAGGACAGGGGGGTCGGGAACCAAAAACATTCAGTACTTC.

This sequence joins TRBV7-6 and TRBJ2-2; D might be TRBD2 (6 bases). Germline assignment: CDR1 SGHVS and CDR2 FNYEAQ. Trimming removed 3 bases at V and 10 bases at J, with 15 bases between. This CDR3 region has 14 residues. The CDR3 spells CASSFQTRGVELFF. CDR3 nucleotides: TGTGCCAGCAGCTTCCAAACGCGGGGTGTGGAGCTGTTTTTT.

The rearrangement uses TRBV7-2 and TRBJ2-2; 7 bases fit TRBD1. CDR3 length: 15 amino acids. Germline values: CDR1 SGHTA, CDR2 FQGNSA. Trimming at V came to 7 bases and at J to 5 bases, leaving 10 bases not matched to a gene. The CDR3 DNA reads TGTGCCAGCACCTATTCGACAGGGAAAACCGGGGAGCTGTTTTTT. This sequence encodes CASTYSTGKTGELFF.

This clone was observed a single time. The rearrangement joins TRBV19 to TRBJ1-5, with 7 bases fitting TRBD1. The CDR3 consists of 14 residues. The junction had 4 bases not matched to a gene; V was cut back by 6 bases and J by 2 bases. Germline V CDR1 and CDR2: LNHDA, SQIVND (reference sequence). The CDR3 loop is CASSRQGGNQPQHF. As DNA, the CDR3 is TGTGCCAGTAGCAGACAGGGAGGCAATCAGCCCCAGCATTTT.

In its sample, this clone was seen a few times. This rearrangement joins TRBV7-2 to TRBJ1-6; unclear D gene. Germline V gives CDR1 SGHTA, CDR2 FQGNSA. This CDR3 is 15 amino acids long. The ends were cut back, 1 base at V and 2 bases at J, with 6 bases in the middle. CDR3 sequence: CASSLGEPYNSPLHF. The CDR3 nucleotides are TGTGCCAGCAGCTTAGGAGAACCCTATAATTCACCCCTCCACTTT. Variable domain in full (rest from reference TRBV7-2 and TRBJ1-6): GAGVSQSPSNKVTEKGKDVELRCDPISGHTALYWYRQSLGQGLEFLIYFQGNSAPDKSGLPSDRFSAERTGGSVSTLTIQRTQQEDSAVYLCASSLGEPYNSPLHFGNGTRLTVT.

The chain uses TRBV28 and TRBJ2-1; D possibly corresponds to TRBD1 (5 bases). Germline CDR1 reads MDHEN; CDR2 reads SYDVKM. Trimming removed 3 bases at V and 2 bases at J, with 17 bases between. The CDR3 runs to 17 residues. CDR3 sequence (DNA): TGTGCCAGCAGTTTTCGGCCCGACAGAACGACCTACAATGAGCAGTTCTTC. It encodes CASSFRPDRTTYNEQFF.

This sequence joins TRBV5-1 and TRBJ2-1; 9 nucleotides line up with TRBD2. The V gene's germline CDR1 is SGHRS and CDR2 YFSETQ. This CDR3 region has 15 residues. The V segment lost 1 base and the J segment 3 bases; nucleotides outside the gene matches: 2. The CDR3 DNA is TGCGCCAGCAGCTTGCCTAGCGGGGTCTACAATGAGCAGTTCTTC. This sequence encodes CASSLPSGVYNEQFF.

This clone appeared many times. V usage is TRBV2 and J usage is TRBJ1-1; TRBD1 matches at 10 bases. The junction had 5 bases not matched to a gene; V was cut back by 3 bases and J by 7 bases. Germline V gene sequence: CDR1 SNHLY, CDR2 FYNNEI. The CDR3 length is 14 residues. CDR3 residues: CASSERQGADEAFF. The CDR3, as DNA: TGTGCCAGCAGTGAGCGACAGGGGGCCGATGAAGCTTTCTTT.

The chain combines TRBV5-1 with TRBJ2-3, with 7 bases that match TRBD2. Germline V CDR1 and CDR2: SGHRS, YFSETQ. The ends lost 3 bases at V and 2 bases at J; junction bases unmatched: 3. The CDR3 spans 14 residues. The CDR3 loop is CASSWGGYTDTQYF. The DNA for the CDR3 is TGCGCCAGCAGCTGGGGAGGGTACACAGATACGCAGTATTTT. The whole variable domain, remainder taken from reference TRBV5-1 and TRBJ2-3, is KAGVTQTPRYLIKTRGQQVTLSCSPISGHRSVSWYQQTPGQGLQFLFEYFSETQRNKGNFPGRFSGRQFSNSRSEMNVSTLELGDSALYLCASSWGGYTDTQYFGPGTRLTVL.

This chain joins TRBV28 and TRBJ1-5; no clear D. This CDR3 has 11 residues. Germline values: CDR1 MDHEN, CDR2 SYDVKM. The V end was cut by 7 bases, the J end by 7 bases, with 8 bases between. The CDR3 DNA follows: TGTGCCAGCAACAGCGGGCAGCCCCAGCATTTT. Translation: CASNSGQPQHF.

CDR3 sequence reads: CSVGLTSGETQYF. The CDR3 region has the DNA TGCAGCGTTGGACTCACTAGCGGAGAGACCCAGTACTTC. The chain is built from TRBV29-1 and TRBJ2-5, with TRBD2 identical over 8 bases. V lost 4 bases and J lost 4; bases outside the gene matches: 5. CDR3 length equals 13 residues. Looked up from germline, CDR1 is SQVTM and CDR2 is ANQGSEA.

In its sample, this clone was seen once. V is TRBV19 and J is TRBJ2-6; D possibly corresponds to TRBD2 (6 bases). Trimming removed 3 bases at V and 0 bases at J, with 12 bases between. Germline V CDR1 and CDR2: LNHDA, SQIVND (reference sequence). This CDR3 comprises 17 residues. DNA of the CDR3: TGTGCCAGTAGTATGGATGTGCGGGGCTCTGGGGCCAACGTCCTGACTTTC. Translated: CASSMDVRGSGANVLTF.

The chain employs TRBV7-2 and TRBJ1-1, with 10 bases identical to TRBD1. CDR1 is SGHTA, CDR2 FQGNSA, per germline. This CDR3 spans 15 amino acids. V lost 6 bases, J lost 1 base, and 5 bases stayed unmatched. This CDR3 reads CASRRQGAENTEAFF. The CDR3 coding sequence is TGTGCCAGCAGACGACAGGGGGCGGAGAACACTGAAGCTTTCTTT.